The 18 T cell receptor beta chains presented below share a single source sample, sequenced in a study of CD8 T cells in ankylosing spondylitis. A single record per CDR3 protein comes from TCRdb applying MiXCR to the 5' RACE reads. The sample contains roughly 120,000 distinct CDR3 sequences, over 6.5% of which appear only once. Sequenced material: blood, either unsorted or a sorted T cell fraction (not recorded which). The receptors stem from a male donor with ankylosing spondylitis or in good health (not recorded which).

This clonotype was picked up many times. V and J are TRBV5-1 and TRBJ1-1; tentative D call: TRBD1 (5 bases). V gave up 1 base and J gave up 2 bases, with 18 bases separating them. This CDR3 region has 17 residues. Germline-derived CDR1 and CDR2 are SGHRS and YFSETQ. The CDR3 nucleotides read TGCGCCAGCAGCTTGCGGCTGGGGGTGGGGTCTAACACTGAAGCTTTCTTT. Its protein is CASSLRLGVGSNTEAFF.

In this sample, this clonotype turned up many times. The chain has TRBV3-1 and TRBJ2-7, with TRBD1 matching 7 bases. V lost 4 bases to trimming and J lost 1 base; unmatched junction nucleotides: 10. The CDR3 spans 16 residues. Germline CDR1 is LGHDT and CDR2 is YNNKEL (reference sequence). The CDR3: CASSPQGTVASYEQYF. CDR3 nucleotide sequence: TGTGCCAGCAGCCCGCAAGGGACAGTTGCGTCCTACGAGCAGTACTTC.

This clonotype came up many times. The chain carries TRBV29-1 and TRBJ1-1; possibly TRBD1 for D (5 bases). CDR1 SQVTM and CDR2 ANQGSEA come from the germline V gene. With 1 base removed from V and 1 base from J, the gap between germline ends came to 16 bases. The CDR3 length is 16 residues. CDR3 DNA sequence: TGCAGCGTTGAAGGGGTTTGGGAAGGGGAGAACACTGAAGCTTTCTTT. Its protein is CSVEGVWEGENTEAFF.

This clonotype has ten or more counts. CDR3 protein: CASSTTRGQYNEQFF. CDR3 coding DNA: TGCGCCAGCAGCACGACCCGGGGACAGTACAATGAGCAGTTCTTC. V usage is TRBV4-1 and J usage is TRBJ2-1; 7 bases match TRBD1. After removal of 5 bases from V and 4 bases from J, the junction contained 8 bases not matched to a gene. CDR1 is MGHRA and CDR2 is YSYEKL in the germline V gene. The CDR3 is 15 amino acids.

This clonotype was detected many times. The chain has TRBV5-1 and TRBJ2-5; tentative D call: TRBD2 (5 bases). Per the germline V gene, CDR1 is SGHRS and CDR2 is YFSETQ. Trimming removed 6 bases from V and 7 bases from J, with 13 bases in between. The CDR3 has 12 amino acids. The CDR3: CASKQRSLTQYF. DNA for the CDR3: TGCGCCAGCAAACAGCGGTCATTGACCCAGTACTTC.

This clonotype was counted at least ten times. V and J are TRBV20-1 and TRBJ2-1, with 7 positions matching TRBD2. Trimming at V came to 7 bases and at J to 7 bases, leaving 13 bases not matched to a gene. Germline V CDR1 and CDR2: DFQATT, SNEGSKA (reference sequence). The CDR3 consists of 14 residues. The CDR3 bases are TGCAGTGTCGTCTGGGGGGGGATGGGGAATGAGCAGTTCTTC. It yields the protein CSVVWGGMGNEQFF.

There are many counts of this clonotype. The chain couples TRBV7-9 to TRBJ1-1, with 12 bases fitting TRBD1. Trimming cost V 5 bases and J 3 bases; bases outside gene matches: 4. Germline values: CDR1 SEHNR, CDR2 FQNEAQ (reference sequence). This CDR3 is 15 amino acids long. The CDR3 nucleotides are TGTGCCAGCAGCGACCGGGACAGGGGGCACACTGAAGCTTTCTTT. This codes for CASSDRDRGHTEAFF.

This clonotype was recorded at least ten times. The J gene is TRBJ1-1, the V gene TRBV29-1; D may be TRBD1 (5 bases). Trimming cost V 8 bases and J 1 base, with 14 bases left between them. The CDR3 runs to 13 residues. Germline-derived CDR1 and CDR2 are SQVTM and ANQGSEA. CDR3 protein: CSLSGGPNTEAFF. The CDR3 DNA reads as TGCAGCCTAAGCGGGGGACCGAACACTGAAGCTTTCTTT.

The table lists this clonotype with many counts. J is TRBJ2-3 and V is TRBV12-3 or TRBV12-4; TRBD2 aligns across 10 bases. V lost 8 bases and J lost 4; bases outside the gene matches: 3. This CDR3 contains 13 residues. The CDR3 nucleotides read TGTGCCAGCTCTAGCGGGAGCGCAGATACGCAGTATTTT. This codes for CASSSGSADTQYF.

This clonotype has a count of ten or more. This rearrangement joins TRBV7-9 to TRBJ2-3; D tentatively fits TRBD1 or TRBD2 (5 bases each). Germline lookup yields CDR1 SEHNR and CDR2 FQNEAQ (reference sequence). Trimming stripped 3 bases from V and 6 bases from J, with 13 bases between. This CDR3 is 14 amino acids long. The CDR3 spells CASSFWGSEDTQYF. CDR3 bases: TGTGCCAGCAGCTTTTGGGGGAGCGAGGATACGCAGTATTTT. The full variable domain, its missing parts supplied by reference TRBV7-9 and TRBJ2-3, is DTGVSQNPRHKITKRGQNVTFRCDPISEHNRLYWYRQTLGQGPEFLTYFQNEAQLEKSRLLSDRFSAERPKGSFSTLEIQRTEQGDSAMYLCASSFWGSEDTQYFGPGTRLTVL.

V gene TRBV12-3 or TRBV12-4 combines with J gene TRBJ2-7; D is perhaps TRBD2 (6 bases). V was trimmed by 6 bases and J by 6 bases, leaving 15 bases between them. The CDR3 covers 13 residues. The CDR3 coding sequence is TGTGCCAGCAGGTCCGGAGGGACCTCCGAGCAGTACTTC. Protein sequence: CASRSGGTSEQYF.

This clonotype was counted ten times or more. The chain uses TRBV3-1 and TRBJ2-7; D not certain. The CDR3 runs 13 residues. Looked up from germline, CDR1 is LGHDT and CDR2 is YNNKEL (reference sequence). Trimming took 0 bases from V and 4 from J, leaving 7 bases between them. The CDR3 reads CASSQDPVYEQYF. The CDR3, as DNA: TGTGCCAGCAGCCAAGATCCTGTATACGAGCAGTACTTC.

The genes are TRBV5-1 and TRBJ1-1, with D uncertain. The CDR3 contains 15 residues. Germline CDR1 SGHRS, CDR2 YFSETQ. The germline V and J ends were trimmed by 1 base and 2 bases, with 12 bases remaining between them. CDR3 DNA: TGCGCCAGCAGCTTGCAGGCCGACATAAACACTGAAGCTTTCTTT. It translates to CASSLQADINTEAFF.

This clonotype was counted ten times or more. The rearrangement uses TRBV6-1 and TRBJ1-3; possibly TRBD1 for D (5 bases). The CDR3 spans 16 residues. The V end was cut by 6 bases, the J end by 0 bases, with 15 bases between. The germline V gene has CDR1 MNHNS and CDR2 SASEGT. Here the CDR3 DNA reads TGTGCCAGCAGGAATCCGGGGCAGAACTCTGGAAACACCATATATTTT. This sequence encodes CASRNPGQNSGNTIYF.

This clonotype was observed at least ten times. Possible read error: a much larger clone is one base away. This chain links TRBV5-1 with TRBJ2-5; D not certain. The CDR3 contains 11 residues. CDR1 and CDR2 (germline): SGHRS, YFSETQ. With 3 bases removed from V and 4 bases from J, the gap between germline ends came to 4 bases. CDR3 region: CASSWGETQYF. The CDR3 DNA is TGCGCCAGCAGCTGGGGAGAGACCCAGTACTTC.

In its sample, this clonotype was seen many times. The chain uses TRBV7-9 and TRBJ2-7; possibly TRBD2 for D (5 bases). V lost 5 bases and J lost 3, with 14 bases in between. This CDR3 has 14 amino acids. CDR1 and CDR2 (germline): SEHNR, FQNEAQ (reference sequence). The CDR3: CASSEQGGGYEQYF. DNA of the CDR3: TGTGCCAGCAGCGAACAAGGCGGAGGCTACGAGCAGTACTTC.

The rearrangement joins TRBV7-2 to TRBJ2-2; 7 bases are shared with TRBD1. Germline CDR1 is SGHTA and CDR2 is FQGNSA. V shed 8 bases and J 2 bases; nucleotides not matched to a gene: 5. The length of the CDR3 is 14 residues. The CDR3 DNA reads TGTGCCAGCCGGGGACAGATAAACACCGGGGAGCTGTTTTTT. Translated: CASRGQINTGELFF. The full variable domain, completed using reference TRBV7-2 and TRBJ2-2, is GAGVSQSPSNKVTEKGKDVELRCDPISGHTALYWYRQSLGQGLEFLIYFQGNSAPDKSGLPSDRFSAERTGGSVSTLTIQRTQQEDSAVYLCASRGQINTGELFFGEGSRLTVL.

This clonotype has ten or more counts. The chain links TRBV12-3 or TRBV12-4 to TRBJ2-7, with 8 bases lining up with TRBD2. CDR3 size: 14 residues. Trimming removed 6 bases from V and 3 bases from J; junction bases left unmatched: 7. The CDR3 coding sequence is TGTGCCAGCAGACTGACTAGCGAGGACTACGAGCAGTACTTC. Protein product: CASRLTSEDYEQYF.